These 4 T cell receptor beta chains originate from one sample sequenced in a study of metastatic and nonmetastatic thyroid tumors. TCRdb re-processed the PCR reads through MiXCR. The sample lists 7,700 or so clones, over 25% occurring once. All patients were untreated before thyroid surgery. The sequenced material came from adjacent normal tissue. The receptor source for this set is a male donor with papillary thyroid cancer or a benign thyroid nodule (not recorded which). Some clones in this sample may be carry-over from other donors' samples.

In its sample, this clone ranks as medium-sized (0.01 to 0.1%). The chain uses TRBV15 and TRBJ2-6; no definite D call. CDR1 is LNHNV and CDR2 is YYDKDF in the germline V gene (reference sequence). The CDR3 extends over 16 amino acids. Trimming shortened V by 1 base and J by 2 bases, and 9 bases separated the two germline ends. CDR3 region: CATSRVEGTGANVLTF. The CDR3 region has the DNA TGTGCCACCAGCAGAGTTGAAGGGACTGGGGCCAACGTCCTGACTTTC.

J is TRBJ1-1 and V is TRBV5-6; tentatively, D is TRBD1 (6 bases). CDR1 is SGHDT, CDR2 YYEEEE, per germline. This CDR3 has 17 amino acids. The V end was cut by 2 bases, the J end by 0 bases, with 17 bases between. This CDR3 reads CASSFGGRASMNTEAFF. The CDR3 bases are TGTGCCAGCAGCTTCGGGGGCAGGGCGTCAATGAACACTGAAGCTTTCTTT.

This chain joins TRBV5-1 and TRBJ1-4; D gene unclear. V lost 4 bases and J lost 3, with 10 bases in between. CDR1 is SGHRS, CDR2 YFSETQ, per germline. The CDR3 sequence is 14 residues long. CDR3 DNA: TGCGCCAGCAGCGAGACGGCCGCTAATGAAAAACTGTTTTTT. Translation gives CASSETAANEKLFF.

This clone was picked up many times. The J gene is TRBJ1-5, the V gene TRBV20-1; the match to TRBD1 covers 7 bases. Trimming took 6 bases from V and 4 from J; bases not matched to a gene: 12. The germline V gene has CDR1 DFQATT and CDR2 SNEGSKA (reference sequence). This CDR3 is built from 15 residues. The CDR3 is CSAVRQGELNQPQHF. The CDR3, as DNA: TGCAGTGCGGTTAGACAGGGAGAATTGAATCAGCCCCAGCATTTT.